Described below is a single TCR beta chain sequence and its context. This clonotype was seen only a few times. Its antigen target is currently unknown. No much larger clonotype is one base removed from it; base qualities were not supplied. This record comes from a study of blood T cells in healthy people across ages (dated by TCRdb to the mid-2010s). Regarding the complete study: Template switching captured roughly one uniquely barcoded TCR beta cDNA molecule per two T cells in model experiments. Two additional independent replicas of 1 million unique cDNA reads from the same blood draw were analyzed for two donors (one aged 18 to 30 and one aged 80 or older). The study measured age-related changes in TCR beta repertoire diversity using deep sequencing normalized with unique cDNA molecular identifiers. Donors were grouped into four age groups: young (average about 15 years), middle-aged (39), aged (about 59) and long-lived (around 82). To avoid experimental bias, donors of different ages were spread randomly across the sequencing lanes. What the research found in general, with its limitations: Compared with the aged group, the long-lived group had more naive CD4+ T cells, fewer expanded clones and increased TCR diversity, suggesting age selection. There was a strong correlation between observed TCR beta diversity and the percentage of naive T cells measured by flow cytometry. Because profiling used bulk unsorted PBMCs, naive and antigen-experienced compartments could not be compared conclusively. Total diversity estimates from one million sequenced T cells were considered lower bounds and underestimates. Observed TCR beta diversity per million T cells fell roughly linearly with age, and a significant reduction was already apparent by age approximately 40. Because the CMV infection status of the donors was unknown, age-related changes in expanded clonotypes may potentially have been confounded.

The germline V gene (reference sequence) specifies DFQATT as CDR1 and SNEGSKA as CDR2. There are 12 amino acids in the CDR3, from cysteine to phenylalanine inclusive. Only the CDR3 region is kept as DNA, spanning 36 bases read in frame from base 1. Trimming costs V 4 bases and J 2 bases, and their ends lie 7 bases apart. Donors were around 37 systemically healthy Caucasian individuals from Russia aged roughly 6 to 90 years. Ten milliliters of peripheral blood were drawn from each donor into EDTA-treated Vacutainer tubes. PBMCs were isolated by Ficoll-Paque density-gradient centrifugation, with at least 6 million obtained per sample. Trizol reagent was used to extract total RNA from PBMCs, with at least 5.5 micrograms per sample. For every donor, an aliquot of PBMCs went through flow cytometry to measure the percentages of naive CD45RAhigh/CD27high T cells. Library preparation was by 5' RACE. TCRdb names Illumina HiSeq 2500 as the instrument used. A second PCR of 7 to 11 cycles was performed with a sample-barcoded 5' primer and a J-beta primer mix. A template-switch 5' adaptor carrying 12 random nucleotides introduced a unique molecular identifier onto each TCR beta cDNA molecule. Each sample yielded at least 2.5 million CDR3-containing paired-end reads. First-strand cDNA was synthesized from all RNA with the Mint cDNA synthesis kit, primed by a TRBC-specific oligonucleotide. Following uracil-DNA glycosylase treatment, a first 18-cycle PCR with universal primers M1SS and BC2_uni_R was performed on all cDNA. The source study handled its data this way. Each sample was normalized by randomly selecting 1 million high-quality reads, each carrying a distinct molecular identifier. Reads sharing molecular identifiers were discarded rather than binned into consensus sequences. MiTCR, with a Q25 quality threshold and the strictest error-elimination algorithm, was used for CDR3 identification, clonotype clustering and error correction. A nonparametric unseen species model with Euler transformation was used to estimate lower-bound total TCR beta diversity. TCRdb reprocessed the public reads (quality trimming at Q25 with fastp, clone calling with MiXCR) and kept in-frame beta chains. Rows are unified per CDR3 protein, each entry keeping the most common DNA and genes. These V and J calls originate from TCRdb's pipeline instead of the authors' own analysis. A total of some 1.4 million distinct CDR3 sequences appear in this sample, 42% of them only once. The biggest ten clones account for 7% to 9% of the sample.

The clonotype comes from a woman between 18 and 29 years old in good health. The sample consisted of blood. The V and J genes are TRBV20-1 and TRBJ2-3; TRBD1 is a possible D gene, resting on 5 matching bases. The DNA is TGCAGTGCTAAGGGGCACACAGATACGCAGTATTTT. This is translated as CSAKGHTDTQYF.